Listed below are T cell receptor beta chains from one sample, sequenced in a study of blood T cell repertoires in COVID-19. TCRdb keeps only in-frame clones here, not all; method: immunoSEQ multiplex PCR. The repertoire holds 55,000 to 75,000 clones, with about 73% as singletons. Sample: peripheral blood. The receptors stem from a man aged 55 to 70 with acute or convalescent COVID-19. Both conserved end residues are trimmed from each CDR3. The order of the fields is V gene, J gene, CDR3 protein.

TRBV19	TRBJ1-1	ASDTGRNTEAF
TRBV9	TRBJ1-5	ASSRDNNQPQH
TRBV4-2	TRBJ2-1	ASSQVLAGGYNEQF
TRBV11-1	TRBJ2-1	ASSSDSANEQF
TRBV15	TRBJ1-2	ATSRSSGDHGYT
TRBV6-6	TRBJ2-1	ASSPSGSSYNEQF
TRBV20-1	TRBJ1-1	SASFWDRESEAF
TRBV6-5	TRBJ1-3	ASSYPDNSGNTIY
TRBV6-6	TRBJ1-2	ASSNQGRYGYT
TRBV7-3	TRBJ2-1	ASSFASGSTYNEQF
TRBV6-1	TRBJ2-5	ASSEMGSQETQY
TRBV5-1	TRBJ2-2	ASSGGVVANTGELF
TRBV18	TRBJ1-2	ASSPGGAPNGYT
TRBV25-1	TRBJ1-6	ASTTGNGSPLH
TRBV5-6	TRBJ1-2	ASSLAIRDGYT
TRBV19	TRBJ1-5	ASNPGGSNQPQH
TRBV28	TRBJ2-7	ASSGTATSEQY
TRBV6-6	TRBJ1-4	ASSSGQGSNEKLF
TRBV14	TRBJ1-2	ASSQVRGPGGYT
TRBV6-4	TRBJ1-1	ASSVQSNTEAF
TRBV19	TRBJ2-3	ASSIQKGADTQY
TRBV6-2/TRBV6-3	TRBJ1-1	ASSTRDRDMNTEAF
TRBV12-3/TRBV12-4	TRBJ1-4	ASTPGQGGKLF
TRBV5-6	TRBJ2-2	ASSLGRTGELF